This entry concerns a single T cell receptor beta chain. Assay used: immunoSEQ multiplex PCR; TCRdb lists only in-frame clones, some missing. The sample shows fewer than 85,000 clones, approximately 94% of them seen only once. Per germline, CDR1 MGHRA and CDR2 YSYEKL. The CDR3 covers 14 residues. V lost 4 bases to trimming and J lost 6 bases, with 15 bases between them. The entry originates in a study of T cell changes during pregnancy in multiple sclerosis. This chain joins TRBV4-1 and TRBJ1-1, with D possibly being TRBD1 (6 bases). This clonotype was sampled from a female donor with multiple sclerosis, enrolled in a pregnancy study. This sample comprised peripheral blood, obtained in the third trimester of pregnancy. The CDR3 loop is CASSLTGSLAEAFF. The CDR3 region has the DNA TGCGCCAGCAGCCTGACAGGATCATTGGCTGAAGCTTTCTTT.